This is a list of T cell receptor beta chains from one sample in a study of blood T cell repertoires in COVID-19. Some clones are missing from TCRdb's copy, which holds only in-frame ones; the method was immunoSEQ multiplex PCR. Altogether about 200,000 clones are present, around four fifths being singletons, with the ten largest covering 6.5% to 7%. Sequencing was performed on peripheral blood. The source is a human donor with acute or convalescent COVID-19. The donor label of this sample is uncertain. Each CDR3 is given with its conserved first and last residue. D genes are given only for firm matches. Clone size is shown for a subset of rows, as once, few, many or a class of expanded clone.

d_call j_call clone_size v_call cdr3_aa cdr3_nt
TRBD2 TRBJ2-1 . TRBV20-1 CSASTSGAYNEQFF TGCAGTGCTAGTACTAGCGGGGCCTACAATGAGCAGTTCTTC
TRBD1 TRBJ1-4 . TRBV9 CASSPRQGQTNEKLFF TGTGCCAGCAGCCCCCGACAGGGACAAACTAATGAAAAACTGTTTTTT
. TRBJ1-1 . TRBV5-1 CASSLIAEDTEAFF TGCGCCAGCAGCTTGATTGCGGAAGACACTGAAGCTTTCTTT
TRBD2 TRBJ2-3 . TRBV10-1 CASSESGGVKAQYF TGCGCCAGCAGTGAAAGCGGGGGGGTCAAGGCGCAGTATTTT
TRBD2 TRBJ2-5 few TRBV19 CASSPGTSGPLSHETQYF TGTGCCAGTAGCCCCGGGACTAGCGGCCCCCTCTCGCACGAGACCCAGTACTTC
TRBD1 TRBJ1-2 once TRBV19 CASLDRVYGYTF TGTGCCAGTCTTGACAGGGTGTATGGCTACACCTTC
TRBD1 TRBJ1-2 . TRBV11-2 CASSPGTGGYGYTF TGTGCCAGCAGTCCAGGGACAGGGGGGTATGGCTACACCTTC
. TRBJ2-7 few TRBV24-1 CATSDPAVSPQGAYEQYF TGTGCCACCAGTGACCCCGCGGTCTCCCCCCAGGGCGCCTACGAGCAGTACTTC
. TRBJ2-5 . TRBV18 CASSPAGVETQYF TGTGCCAGCTCACCAGCAGGGGTGGAGACCCAGTACTTC
TRBD2 TRBJ2-1 . TRBV5-1 CASSPGAGGSTSYNEQFF TGCGCCAGCAGCCCAGGGGCGGGAGGGTCTACCTCCTACAATGAGCAGTTCTTC
TRBD1 TRBJ1-2 . TRBV3-1/TRBV3-2 CASSPGTGLRANYGYTF TGTGCCAGCAGCCCGGGGACAGGACTCAGAGCTAACTATGGCTACACCTTC
TRBD2 TRBJ2-7 . TRBV5-4 CASSLAGEQYF TGTGCCAGCAGCCTAGCGGGCGAGCAGTACTTC
. TRBJ2-5 once TRBV14 CASSQEETQYF TGTGCCAGCAGCCAGGAGGAGACCCAGTACTTC
. TRBJ2-3 . TRBV19 CASSIRGDTQYF TGTGCCAGTAGTATTAGGGGAGATACGCAGTATTTT
TRBD1 TRBJ2-2 . TRBV3-1/TRBV3-2 CASSQDSTGQGAERGAVF TGTGCCAGCAGCCAAGATTCGACGGGACAGGGGGCAGAGCGGGGAGCTGTTTTT
TRBD1 TRBJ1-4 once TRBV19 CASSPWGTGNEKLFF TGTGCCAGTAGTCCCTGGGGGACAGGGAATGAAAAACTGTTTTTT
. TRBJ2-7 . TRBV5-8 CASSLYLDIAEQYF TGTGCCAGCAGCTTGTATCTAGATATCGCCGAGCAGTACTTC
. TRBJ2-7 . TRBV6-5 CASSSTPGGGLEQYF TGTGCCAGCAGTTCAACCCCGGGTGGTGGCCTCGAGCAGTACTTC
. TRBJ2-2 . TRBV25-1 CASSESGATGELFF TGTGCCAGCAGTGAGTCAGGGGCAACGGGGGAGCTGTTTTTT
. TRBJ2-7 . TRBV25-1 CASSDSRGGYEQYF TGTGCCAGCAGTGACTCCCGCGGCGGGTACGAGCAGTACTTC
. TRBJ1-1 . TRBV28 CASSAPQVLNTEAFF TGTGCCAGCAGTGCCCCTCAGGTTTTAAACACTGAAGCTTTCTTT
TRBD2 TRBJ2-2 . TRBV19 CASSTWTSGSGELFF TGTGCCAGTAGTACCTGGACTAGCGGGAGCGGGGAGCTGTTTTTT
. TRBJ2-7 . TRBV5-1 CASAYTPGSEYEQYF TGCGCCAGCGCTTACACCCCGGGATCAGAATACGAGCAGTACTTC
TRBD1 TRBJ1-3 few TRBV7-2 CASSHYRTGGSGNTIYF TGTGCCAGCAGCCATTACAGGACAGGGGGCTCGGGAAACACCATATATTTT
. TRBJ2-7 . TRBV1 CTSSHATPRSGQYF TGCACCAGCAGCCACGCAACCCCCCGGTCCGGGCAGTACTTC
TRBD2 TRBJ2-1 . TRBV4-2 CASSPWTSGRKSNEQFF TGTGCCAGCAGCCCTTGGACTAGCGGGAGGAAAAGCAATGAGCAGTTCTTC
TRBD1 TRBJ1-6 few TRBV28 CASRTGEWNSPLHF TGTGCCAGCAGAACAGGGGAGTGGAATTCACCCCTCCACTTT
. TRBJ1-2 . TRBV19 CASTGDRGRSYTF TGTGCCAGTACAGGGGACCGAGGAAGGAGCTACACCTTC
. TRBJ1-5 once TRBV27 CASSFRRQDLLPQHF TGTGCCAGCAGTTTCCGGAGACAGGACCTTCTACCCCAGCATTTT
TRBD2 TRBJ2-4 . TRBV5-8 CASSSTSGGVVYRGNIQYF TGTGCCAGCAGCTCGACTAGCGGAGGCGTGGTATATCGGGGAAACATTCAGTACTTC
TRBD2 TRBJ2-5 . TRBV29-1 CSAIQGGETQYF TGCAGCGCCATTCAGGGAGGGGAGACCCAGTACTTC
TRBD1 TRBJ2-2 . TRBV5-6 CASKETGVGTGELFF TGTGCCAGCAAGGAGACAGGGGTCGGGACCGGGGAGCTGTTTTTT
TRBD2 TRBJ2-2 . TRBV4-2 CASSQETSGRTGELFF TGTGCCAGCAGCCAGGAGACTAGCGGGAGGACCGGGGAGCTGTTTTTT
TRBD1 TRBJ2-7 once TRBV5-1 CASSPGQGAGEQYF TGCGCCAGCAGCCCAGGACAGGGGGCGGGCGAGCAGTACTTC
TRBD1 TRBJ2-5 . TRBV7-2 CASSPGWDRKTQYF TGTGCCAGCAGTCCCGGCTGGGACAGAAAGACCCAGTACTTC
. TRBJ1-1 . TRBV19 CASSNNWANLAFF TGTGCCAGTAGTAACAACTGGGCCAATTTAGCTTTCTTT
. TRBJ2-2 . TRBV3-1/TRBV3-2 CASSQVMSTGELFF TGTGCCAGCAGCCAAGTAATGAGCACCGGGGAGCTGTTTTTT
. TRBJ2-2 . TRBV3-1/TRBV3-2 CASSQGWGAGELFF TGTGCCAGCAGCCAAGGTTGGGGGGCCGGGGAGCTGTTTTTT
TRBD2 TRBJ2-5 . TRBV5-1 CASSLEPGLVETQYF TGCGCCAGCAGCTTGGAGCCGGGACTAGTAGAGACCCAGTACTTC
. TRBJ1-1 . TRBV14 CASSQVGTGSRTEAFF TGTGCCAGCAGCCAAGTAGGAACAGGGAGTAGGACTGAAGCTTTCTTT
. TRBJ1-1 . TRBV7-2 CASSSNGGLTEAFF TGTGCCAGCAGCTCAAACGGGGGACTCACTGAAGCTTTCTTT
. TRBJ2-2 . TRBV24-1 CATRGVQGNTGELFF TGTGCCACGAGGGGAGTACAGGGCAACACCGGGGAGCTGTTTTTT
. TRBJ1-6 . TRBV5-1 CASSPPGGDNSPLHF TGCGCCAGCAGCCCCCCGGGGGGGGATAATTCACCCCTCCACTTT
TRBD1 TRBJ1-1 . TRBV28 CASLDRGLNTEAFF TGTGCCAGCCTTGACAGGGGACTGAACACTGAAGCTTTCTTT
. TRBJ2-2 . TRBV24-1 CATSDPPTGELFF TGTGCCACCAGTGACCCCCCGACCGGGGAGCTGTTTTTT
. TRBJ1-3 few TRBV9 CASRDEGVSGNTIYF TGTGCCAGCAGGGACGAGGGGGTCTCTGGAAACACCATATATTTT
. TRBJ1-1 . TRBV19 CASSISGQANTEAFF TGTGCCAGTAGTATTTCTGGCCAGGCGAACACTGAAGCTTTCTTT
TRBD2 TRBJ2-3 . TRBV6-5 CASRNRAGGQNTQYF TGTGCCAGCAGGAACCGAGCGGGAGGGCAGAATACGCAGTATTTT
. TRBJ1-3 . TRBV12-3/TRBV12-4 CASSSPSGNTIYF TGTGCCAGCAGCTCGCCCTCCGGGAACACCATATATTTT
TRBD2 TRBJ2-5 few TRBV7-2 CASSLGGSGETQYF TGTGCCAGCAGCTTAGGCGGGAGTGGAGAGACCCAGTACTTC